The entry below gives a single TCR beta chain sequence along with its context. The antigen is unknown. Profiled with immunoSEQ multiplex PCR; TCRdb holds only in-frame clones, not every one. The sample records about 43,000 clones, about 93% being singletons. This entry belongs to a study of cytomegalovirus exposure and HLA in healthy donors. Study results and limitations: CMV antigen specificity was confirmed in vitro for a few CMV-associated chains.

This CDR3 is 15 amino acids long. The germline V and J ends were trimmed by 8 bases and 0 bases, with 15 bases remaining between them. Germline-derived CDR1 and CDR2 are SNHLY and FYNNEI. The sequence derives from a man younger than 35 in good health and CMV-seronegative. The J gene is TRBJ2-3, the V gene TRBV2, with D perhaps TRBD1 (6 bases). Sequencing input: PBMCs. Here the CDR3 reads CASASDSRSTDTQYF. The CDR3 region has the DNA TGTGCCAGCGCCTCGGACAGCCGTAGCACAGATACGCAGTATTTT.